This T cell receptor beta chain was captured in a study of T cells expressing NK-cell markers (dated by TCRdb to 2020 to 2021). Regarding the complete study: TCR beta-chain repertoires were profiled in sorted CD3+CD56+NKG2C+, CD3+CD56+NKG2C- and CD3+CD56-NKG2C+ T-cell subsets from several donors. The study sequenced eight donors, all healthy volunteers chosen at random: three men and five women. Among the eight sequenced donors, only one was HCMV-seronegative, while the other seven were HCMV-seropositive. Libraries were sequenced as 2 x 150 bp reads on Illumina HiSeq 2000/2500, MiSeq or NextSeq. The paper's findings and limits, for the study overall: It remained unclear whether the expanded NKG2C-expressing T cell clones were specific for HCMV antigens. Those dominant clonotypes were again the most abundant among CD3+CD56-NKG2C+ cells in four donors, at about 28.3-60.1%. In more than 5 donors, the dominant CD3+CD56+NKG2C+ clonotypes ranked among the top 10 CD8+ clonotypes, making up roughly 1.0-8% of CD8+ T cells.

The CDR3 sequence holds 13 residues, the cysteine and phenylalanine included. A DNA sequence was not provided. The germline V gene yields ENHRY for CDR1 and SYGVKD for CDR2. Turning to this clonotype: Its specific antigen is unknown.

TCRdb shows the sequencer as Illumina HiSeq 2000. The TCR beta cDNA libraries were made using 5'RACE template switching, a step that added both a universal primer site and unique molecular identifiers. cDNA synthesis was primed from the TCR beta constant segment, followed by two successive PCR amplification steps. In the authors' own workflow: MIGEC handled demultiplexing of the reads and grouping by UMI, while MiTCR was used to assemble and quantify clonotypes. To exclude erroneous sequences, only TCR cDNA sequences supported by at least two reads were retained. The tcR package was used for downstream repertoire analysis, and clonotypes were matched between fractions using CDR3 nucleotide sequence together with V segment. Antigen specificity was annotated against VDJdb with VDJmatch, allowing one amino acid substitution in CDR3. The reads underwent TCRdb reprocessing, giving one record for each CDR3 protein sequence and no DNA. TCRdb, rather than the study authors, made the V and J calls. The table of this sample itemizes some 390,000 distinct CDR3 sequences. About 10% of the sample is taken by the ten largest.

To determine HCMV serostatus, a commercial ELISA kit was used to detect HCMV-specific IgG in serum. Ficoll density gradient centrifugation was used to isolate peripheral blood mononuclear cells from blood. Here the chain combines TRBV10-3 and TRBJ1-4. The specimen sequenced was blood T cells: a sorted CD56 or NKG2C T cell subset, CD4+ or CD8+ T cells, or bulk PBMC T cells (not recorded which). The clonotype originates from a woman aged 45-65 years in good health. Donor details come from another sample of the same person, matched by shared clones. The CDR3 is CAISESGSEKLFF.